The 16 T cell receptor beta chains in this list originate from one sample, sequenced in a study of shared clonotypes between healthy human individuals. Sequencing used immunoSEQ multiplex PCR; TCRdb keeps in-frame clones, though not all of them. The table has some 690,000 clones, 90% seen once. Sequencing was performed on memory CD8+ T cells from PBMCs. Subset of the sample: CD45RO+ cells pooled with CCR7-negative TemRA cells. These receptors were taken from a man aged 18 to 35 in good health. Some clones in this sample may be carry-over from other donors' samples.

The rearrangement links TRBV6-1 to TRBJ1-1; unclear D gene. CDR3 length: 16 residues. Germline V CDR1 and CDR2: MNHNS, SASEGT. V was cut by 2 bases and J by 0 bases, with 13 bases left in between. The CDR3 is CASSETFSRMNTEAFF. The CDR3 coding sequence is TGTGCCAGCAGTGAAACCTTTAGCCGGATGAACACTGAAGCTTTCTTT.

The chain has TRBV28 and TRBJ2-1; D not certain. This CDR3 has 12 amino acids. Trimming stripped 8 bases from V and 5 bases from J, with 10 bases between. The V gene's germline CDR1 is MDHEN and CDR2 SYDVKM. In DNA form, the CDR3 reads TGTGCCAGCGGAAGGAGCGACAATGAGCAGTTCTTC. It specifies CASGRSDNEQFF.

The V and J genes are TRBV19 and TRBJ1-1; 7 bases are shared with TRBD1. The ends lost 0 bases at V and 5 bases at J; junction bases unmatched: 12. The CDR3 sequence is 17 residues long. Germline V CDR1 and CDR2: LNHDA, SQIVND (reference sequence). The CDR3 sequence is CASSIEEEGQFGTEAFF. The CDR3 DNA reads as TGTGCCAGTAGTATAGAGGAAGAGGGACAGTTCGGGACTGAAGCTTTCTTT.

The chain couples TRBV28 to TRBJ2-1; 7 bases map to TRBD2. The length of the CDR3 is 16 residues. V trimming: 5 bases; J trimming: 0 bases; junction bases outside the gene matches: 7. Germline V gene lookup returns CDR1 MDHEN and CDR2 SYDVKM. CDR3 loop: CASSTGRTSSYNEQFF. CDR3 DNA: TGTGCCAGCAGTACTGGACGGACTAGCTCCTACAATGAGCAGTTCTTC.

The CDR3 spells CASSLIGAGGHEQFF. CDR3 nucleotide sequence: TGTGCCAGCAGTTTAATAGGAGCGGGAGGGCATGAGCAGTTCTTC. This rearrangement joins TRBV27 to TRBJ2-1; TRBD2 matches at 10 bases. The CDR3 contains 15 residues. Germline V gene data show CDR1 as MNHEY and CDR2 as SMNVEV (reference sequence). J lost 8 bases, V lost 2 bases, and 6 bases had no gene match.

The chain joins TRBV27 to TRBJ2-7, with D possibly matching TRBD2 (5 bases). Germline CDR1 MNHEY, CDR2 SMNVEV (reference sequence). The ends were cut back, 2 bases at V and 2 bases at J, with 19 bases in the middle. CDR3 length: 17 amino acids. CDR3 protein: CASSLPVLKGVTYEQYF. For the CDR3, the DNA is TGTGCCAGCAGTTTACCGGTCTTGAAGGGAGTGACCTACGAGCAGTACTTC.

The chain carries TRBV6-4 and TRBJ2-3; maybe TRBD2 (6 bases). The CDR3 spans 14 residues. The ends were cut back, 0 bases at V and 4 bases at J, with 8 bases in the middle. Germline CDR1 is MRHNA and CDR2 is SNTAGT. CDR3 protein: CASSDSRGADTQYF. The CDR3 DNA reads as TGTGCCAGCAGTGACTCGCGCGGGGCAGATACGCAGTATTTT.

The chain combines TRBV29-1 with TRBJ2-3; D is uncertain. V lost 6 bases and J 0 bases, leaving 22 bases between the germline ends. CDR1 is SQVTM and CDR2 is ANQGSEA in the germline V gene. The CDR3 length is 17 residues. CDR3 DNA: TGCAGCGTCGAAATCCGTCCCGGCAGCCAAAGCACAGATACGCAGTATTTT. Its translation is CSVEIRPGSQSTDTQYF.

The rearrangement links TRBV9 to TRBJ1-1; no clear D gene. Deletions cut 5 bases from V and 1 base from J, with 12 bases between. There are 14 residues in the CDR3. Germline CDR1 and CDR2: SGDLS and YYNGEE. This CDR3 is CASSPGNQNTEAFF. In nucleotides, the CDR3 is TGTGCCAGCAGTCCCGGGAACCAGAACACTGAAGCTTTCTTT.

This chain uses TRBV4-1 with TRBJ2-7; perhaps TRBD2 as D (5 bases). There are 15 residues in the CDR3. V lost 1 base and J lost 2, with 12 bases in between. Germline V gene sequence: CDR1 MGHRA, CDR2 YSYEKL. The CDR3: CASSQVGLAAYEQYF. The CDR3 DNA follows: TGCGCCAGCAGCCAAGTAGGTCTAGCCGCCTACGAGCAGTACTTC.

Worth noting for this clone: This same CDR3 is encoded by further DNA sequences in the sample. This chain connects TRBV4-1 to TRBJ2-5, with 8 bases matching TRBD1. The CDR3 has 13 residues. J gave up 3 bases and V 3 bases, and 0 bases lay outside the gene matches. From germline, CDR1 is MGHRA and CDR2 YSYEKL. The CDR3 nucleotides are TGCGCCAGCAGCCAGGACAGGGAAGAGACCCAGTACTTC. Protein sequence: CASSQDREETQYF.

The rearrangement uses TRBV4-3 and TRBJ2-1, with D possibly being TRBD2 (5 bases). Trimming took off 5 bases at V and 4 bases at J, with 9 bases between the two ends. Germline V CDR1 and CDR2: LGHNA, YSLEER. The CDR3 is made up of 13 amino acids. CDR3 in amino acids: CASSSRRYNEQFF. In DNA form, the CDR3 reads TGCGCCAGCAGCTCCAGGAGGTACAATGAGCAGTTCTTC.

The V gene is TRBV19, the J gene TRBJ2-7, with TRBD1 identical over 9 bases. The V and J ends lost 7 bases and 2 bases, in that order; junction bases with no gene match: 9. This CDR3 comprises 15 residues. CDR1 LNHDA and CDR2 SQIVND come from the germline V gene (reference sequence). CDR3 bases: TGTGCCAGTACCGTAACAGGGGGCTTCCCCTACGAGCAGTACTTC. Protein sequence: CASTVTGGFPYEQYF.

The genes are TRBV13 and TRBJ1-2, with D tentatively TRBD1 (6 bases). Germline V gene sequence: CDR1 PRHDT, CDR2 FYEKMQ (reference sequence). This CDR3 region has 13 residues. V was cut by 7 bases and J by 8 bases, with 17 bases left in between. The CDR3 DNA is TGTGCCAGCACCGAGGGGGGGCTTTGGGGCTACACCTTC. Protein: CASTEGGLWGYTF.

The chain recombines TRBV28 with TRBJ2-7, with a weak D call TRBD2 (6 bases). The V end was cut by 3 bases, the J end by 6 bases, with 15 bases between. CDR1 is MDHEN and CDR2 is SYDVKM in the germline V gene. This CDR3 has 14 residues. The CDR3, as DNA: TGTGCCAGCAGTTTTGGCCGGGAGTTCAGCGAGCAGTACTTC. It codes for CASSFGREFSEQYF.

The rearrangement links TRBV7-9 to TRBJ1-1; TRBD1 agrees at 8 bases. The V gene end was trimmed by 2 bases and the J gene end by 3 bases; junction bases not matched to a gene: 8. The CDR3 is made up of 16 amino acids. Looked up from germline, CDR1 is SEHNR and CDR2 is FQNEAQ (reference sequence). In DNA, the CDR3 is TGTGCCAGCAGCTTAAGGCAGGCGGACAGGGACACTGAAGCTTTCTTT. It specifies CASSLRQADRDTEAFF.